This section outlines one T cell receptor (beta chain) sequence together with its context. Its antigen is undetermined. The data derive from a study of cytomegalovirus exposure and HLA in healthy donors. Points from the study as a whole: As a later analysis showed, a missense DCLRE1C variant was linked to trimming of TCR beta V- and J-genes.

Germline CDR1 is MNHEY and CDR2 is SVGAGI. The CDR3 is 16 residues long. Losses at the gene ends were 1 base for V and 5 bases for J; bases not matched to a gene: 8. With 60 Vbeta and 13 Jbeta primers, the PCR was carried out. Using immunoSEQ multiplex PCR, the repertoire was profiled, and TCRdb retains in-frame clones only, with some absent. The data hold over 150,000 clones, with around 82% observed a single time. Material: PBMCs. V is TRBV6-5 and J is TRBJ2-7; 10 positions agree with TRBD1. This clonotype was sampled from a man aged 45-65 years in good health and CMV-seropositive. As DNA, the CDR3 is TGTGCCAGCAGTTACTTTGGGACAGGGGTTCACCACGAGCAGTACTTC. Translating gives CASSYFGTGVHHEQYF.